The next 31 T cell receptor beta chains were all read from a single sample in a study of T cell responses to AZD1222 COVID-19 vaccine. Sequencing used immunoSEQ multiplex PCR; TCRdb keeps in-frame clones, though not all of them. Counted here are roughly 130,000 clones, roughly 93% occurring once; the ten biggest clones make up roughly 7%. The material was peripheral blood, obtained on day 0 of AZD1222 vaccination. All receptors derive from an adult in good health.

J is TRBJ2-7 and V is TRBV7-2; 10 bases map to TRBD1. The germline V gene has CDR1 SGHTA and CDR2 FQGNSA. J gave up 6 bases and V 5 bases, and 13 bases lay outside the gene matches. This CDR3 is 16 amino acids long. CDR3 sequence reads: CASSPGQGVRSGEQYF. The CDR3 DNA follows: TGTGCCAGCAGCCCCGGACAGGGGGTGAGGTCAGGCGAGCAGTACTTC. The whole variable domain, filled in from reference TRBV7-2 and TRBJ2-7, reads GAGVSQSPSNKVTEKGKDVELRCDPISGHTALYWYRQSLGQGLEFLIYFQGNSAPDKSGLPSDRFSAERTGGSVSTLTIQRTQQEDSAVYLCASSPGQGVRSGEQYFGPGTRLTVT.

CDR3 amino acids: CSVWDRVAEQYF. The CDR3 nucleotides read TGCAGCGTATGGGACAGGGTAGCCGAGCAGTACTTC. The V call is TRBV29-1, the J call TRBJ2-7; 9 bases are shared with TRBD1. The junction had 6 bases not matched to a gene; V was cut back by 6 bases and J by 6 bases. The CDR3 runs to 12 residues. Looked up from germline, CDR1 is SQVTM and CDR2 is ANQGSEA.

CDR3 in DNA: TGTGCCAGCAGCTTACAGGCTAGCGGGGGAGGTGGCAATGAGCAGTTCTTC. Residues: CASSLQASGGGGNEQFF. The chain carries TRBV7-2 and TRBJ2-1; 10 nucleotides agree with TRBD2. Germline V gene lookup returns CDR1 SGHTA and CDR2 FQGNSA. Trimming at V came to 2 bases and at J to 6 bases, leaving 10 bases not matched to a gene. The CDR3 sequence is 17 residues long. The variable domain in full, completed from reference TRBV7-2 and TRBJ2-1, reads GAGVSQSPSNKVTEKGKDVELRCDPISGHTALYWYRQSLGQGLEFLIYFQGNSAPDKSGLPSDRFSAERTGGSVSTLTIQRTQQEDSAVYLCASSLQASGGGGNEQFFGPGTRLTVL.

This clone was seen a few times. The chain carries TRBV4-1 and TRBJ1-4; 7 nucleotides match TRBD1. CDR3 length: 16 amino acids. CDR1 is MGHRA and CDR2 is YSYEKL in the germline V gene. V gave up 3 bases and J gave up 7 bases; unmatched junction bases: 11. CDR3 region: CASSQGSQGSTEKLFF. CDR3 bases: TGCGCCAGCAGCCAGGGGTCACAGGGGTCTACTGAAAAACTGTTTTTT.

V gene TRBV5-1 combines with J gene TRBJ1-5; possibly TRBD1 for D (5 bases). Trimming took off 5 bases at V and 7 bases at J, with 31 bases between the two ends. This CDR3 spans 19 amino acids. Germline CDR1 SGHRS, CDR2 YFSETQ. CDR3: CASSPGQRPNQIDLQPQHF. The CDR3 DNA is TGCGCCAGCAGTCCCGGACAACGTCCTAACCAAATAGACCTACAGCCCCAGCATTTT.

CDR3 bases: TGTGCCAGCAGCTTACAGCCTAGCACAGATACGCAGTATTTT. Its translation: CASSLQPSTDTQYF. The V call is TRBV7-6, the J call TRBJ2-3; unclear D gene. The CDR3 contains 14 residues. Trimming took 2 bases from V and 0 from J, leaving 6 bases between them. The germline V gene encodes CDR1 SGHVS and CDR2 FNYEAQ. Full variable domain (missing parts from reference TRBV7-6 and TRBJ2-3): GAGVSQSPRYKVTKRGQDVALRCDPISGHVSLYWYRQALGQGPEFLTYFNYEAQQDKSGLPNDRFSAERPEGSISTLTIQRTEQRDSAMYRCASSLQPSTDTQYFGPGTRLTVL.

The V and J genes are TRBV29-1 and TRBJ2-7, with 10 bases identical to TRBD2. The CDR3 totals 15 residues. Trimming removed 3 bases from V and 0 bases from J; junction bases left unmatched: 5. Looked up from germline, CDR1 is SQVTM and CDR2 is ANQGSEA. Written as DNA, the CDR3 is TGCAGCGTTGACATTAGCGGGAGGACCTCCTACGAGCAGTACTTC. Translating it yields CSVDISGRTSYEQYF.

The rearrangement joins TRBV19 to TRBJ2-4; perhaps TRBD2 as D (6 bases). The CDR3 runs 13 residues. V lost 7 bases and J 7 bases, leaving 14 bases between the germline ends. Germline-derived CDR1 and CDR2 are LNHDA and SQIVND (reference sequence). Written as DNA, the CDR3 is TGTGCCAGTACCTCGACCGGGACTAACATTCAGTACTTC. It yields the protein CASTSTGTNIQYF.

The chain recombines TRBV4-3 with TRBJ2-3; the D gene is possibly TRBD2 (6 bases). V was shortened by 3 bases and J by 2 bases, with 9 bases between the two germline ends. Germline lookup yields CDR1 LGHNA and CDR2 YSLEER. The CDR3 runs to 14 residues. Here the CDR3 reads CASSHRDSTDTQYF. Here the CDR3 DNA reads TGCGCCAGCAGCCATCGGGACTCCACAGATACGCAGTATTTT.

V and J are TRBV5-1 and TRBJ1-1; D call uncertain. Germline assignment: CDR1 SGHRS and CDR2 YFSETQ. The germline V and J ends were trimmed by 3 bases and 8 bases, with 20 bases remaining between them. This CDR3 is built from 15 residues. The CDR3 DNA is TGCGCCAGCAGCTACGAACCCGCAGACGGTGGGGAAGCTTTCTTT. This codes for CASSYEPADGGEAFF.

The V and J genes are TRBV7-9 and TRBJ1-4, with D unclear. The CDR3 has 16 amino acids. CDR1 is SEHNR, CDR2 FQNEAQ, per germline (reference sequence). V gave up 5 bases and J gave up 0 bases, with 13 bases separating them. This CDR3 reads CASSARRDSTNEKLFF. CDR3 nucleotide sequence: TGTGCCAGCAGCGCTCGACGGGATTCAACTAATGAAAAACTGTTTTTT.

V is TRBV30 and J is TRBJ1-3; D not certain. The CDR3 extends over 16 amino acids. Trimming left V 2 bases short and J 0 bases short, with 14 bases between. Looked up from germline, CDR1 is GTSNPN and CDR2 is SVGIG (reference sequence). The CDR3 DNA follows: TGTGCCTGGAGTATCGCGGAGCTCCACTCTGGAAACACCATATATTTT. This sequence encodes CAWSIAELHSGNTIYF.

V and J are TRBV21-1 and TRBJ2-1; the D call in the table, TRBD2, was not verified against the DNA. TRBV21-1 is termed a pseudogene. CDR3 size: 15 residues. For the CDR3, the DNA is TGTGCCAGCAGACTAGCGGGAGCGACCTACAATGAGCAGTTCTTC. Translating it yields CASRLAGATYNEQFF.

The chain recombines TRBV29-1 with TRBJ2-2; D is uncertain. CDR1 and CDR2 from the germline V gene are SQVTM and ANQGSEA. Trimming cost V 3 bases and J 5 bases, with 7 bases left between them. The CDR3 covers 12 residues. This chain's CDR3 is CSVDLFTGELFF. The CDR3 DNA reads as TGCAGCGTTGATCTGTTTACCGGGGAGCTGTTTTTT.

The V and J genes are TRBV11-2 and TRBJ2-7; no definite D call. This CDR3 has 14 residues. Germline V gene sequence: CDR1 SGHAT, CDR2 FQNNGV. V lost 4 bases to trimming and J lost 0 bases, with 10 bases between them. The CDR3 protein is CASSSVQSSYEQYF. CDR3 DNA: TGTGCCAGCAGCTCCGTCCAGAGCTCCTACGAGCAGTACTTC.

V usage is TRBV2 and J usage is TRBJ2-3; 8 positions match TRBD2. The CDR3 runs to 17 residues. V gave up 1 base and J gave up 6 bases; unmatched junction bases: 12. CDR1 SNHLY and CDR2 FYNNEI come from the germline V gene. CDR3 protein: CASSEEGPGRAGDTQYF. The CDR3 nucleotides read TGTGCCAGCAGTGAAGAGGGGCCCGGGAGGGCCGGCGATACGCAGTATTTT.

J is TRBJ2-6 and V is TRBV6-2 or TRBV6-3; D is perhaps TRBD2 (6 bases). CDR3 length equals 19 residues. Trimming stripped 0 bases from V and 0 bases from J, with 15 bases between. Germline V gene lookup returns CDR1 MNHEY and CDR2 SVGEGT. Here the CDR3 reads CASSYSMVAAHSGANVLTF. CDR3 coding DNA: TGTGCCAGCAGTTACTCGATGGTAGCGGCCCACTCTGGGGCCAACGTCCTGACTTTC.

As DNA, the CDR3 is TGTGCCAGCAGTTTCTACCCGGTTCAGATTAATGAAAAACTGTTTTTT. This translates into CASSFYPVQINEKLFF. The V call is TRBV6-6, the J call TRBJ1-4, with D uncertain. Trimming left V 4 bases short and J 4 bases short, with 16 bases between. The CDR3 extends over 16 amino acids. Germline V gives CDR1 MNHNY, CDR2 SVGAGI (reference sequence).

The V and J genes are TRBV11-2 and TRBJ2-7; D perhaps matches TRBD2 (5 bases). Deletions cut 7 bases from V and 2 bases from J, with 21 bases between. Germline V lookup: CDR1 SGHAT, CDR2 FQNNGV. This CDR3 has 16 amino acids. CDR3 amino acids: CASNHGVGVPPYEQYF. The CDR3 DNA reads as TGTGCCAGCAACCACGGAGTGGGAGTACCCCCCTACGAGCAGTACTTC.

The chain recombines TRBV7-9 with TRBJ1-1; no reliable D call. V dropped 1 base and J dropped 6 bases, with 15 bases sitting between them. This CDR3 contains 15 residues. Germline CDR1 SEHNR, CDR2 FQNEAQ (reference sequence). CDR3 sequence: CASSLGQVGPPEAFF. The CDR3 DNA reads as TGTGCCAGCAGCTTAGGGCAGGTTGGGCCTCCTGAAGCTTTCTTT.

The chain uses TRBV30 and TRBJ2-3, with TRBD2 as a possible D gene (6 bases). The CDR3 consists of 14 residues. Germline values: CDR1 GTSNPN, CDR2 SVGIG (reference sequence). V lost 0 bases and J 6 bases, leaving 13 bases between the germline ends. The CDR3: CAWSVNGRGDTQYF. The DNA of the CDR3 is TGTGCCTGGAGTGTAAACGGGAGAGGGGATACGCAGTATTTT.

The chain couples TRBV6-5 to TRBJ1-5, with D perhaps TRBD1 (5 bases). Germline V CDR1 and CDR2: MNHEY, SVGAGI. Between the trimmed V and J ends, which lost 5 bases and 2 bases, there was a span of 10 bases. The CDR3 consists of 14 residues. This CDR3 reads CASSPSGGNQPQHF. CDR3 nucleotide sequence: TGTGCCAGCAGTCCATCGGGGGGCAATCAGCCCCAGCATTTT.

The chain combines TRBV5-5 with TRBJ1-3; D may be TRBD1 (5 bases). The CDR3 covers 16 residues. V shed 1 base and J shed 2 bases, with 13 bases lying between them. Germline assignment: CDR1 SGHKS and CDR2 YYEKEE (reference sequence). Here the CDR3 reads CASSLKRGTAGNTIYF. The CDR3 nucleotides are TGTGCCAGCAGCTTGAAGCGGGGGACCGCTGGAAACACCATATATTTT.

The rearrangement uses TRBV21-1 and TRBJ2-7. TRBV21-1 is shown as a pseudogene. The length of the CDR3 is 16 residues. The CDR3 sequence: CASSKNPVPGYYEQYF. The CDR3 coding sequence is TGTGCCAGCAGCAAAAACCCAGTTCCCGGCTACTACGAGCAGTACTTC.

The chain is built from TRBV2 and TRBJ1-2; 8 bases are shared with TRBD1. This CDR3 spans 15 amino acids. Germline V CDR1 and CDR2: SNHLY, FYNNEI. V dropped 7 bases and J dropped 4; count of bases not matched to a gene: 11. DNA of the CDR3: TGTGCCAGCACCGAAGGGATCACAGGGGGCTATGGCTACACCTTC. Its translation is CASTEGITGGYGYTF.

This rearrangement joins TRBV7-2 to TRBJ1-4; D perhaps matches TRBD1 (5 bases). Germline V gene sequence: CDR1 SGHTA, CDR2 FQGNSA. The CDR3 sequence is 19 residues long. V was pared by 4 bases and J by 5 bases, with 26 bases between. The CDR3 spells CASSSRVRGPAKGNEKLFF. DNA of the CDR3: TGTGCCAGCAGCTCGCGGGTACGGGGACCCGCCAAGGGGAATGAAAAACTGTTTTTT.

With regard to this clone: This sample also contains other DNA sequences that code for the same CDR3. V and J are TRBV5-4 and TRBJ2-3; no clear D. Germline-derived CDR1 and CDR2 are SGHNT and YYREEE (reference sequence). V was pared by 0 bases and J by 1 base, with 3 bases between. The CDR3 length is 13 residues. The CDR3: CASSLGGTDTQYF. CDR3 nucleotides: TGTGCCAGCAGCTTGGGTGGCACAGATACGCAGTATTTT.

This clone appeared a few times. The chain carries TRBV5-5 and TRBJ2-7; the match to TRBD1 covers 8 bases. The CDR3 spans 13 residues. Losses at the gene ends were 1 base for V and 6 bases for J; bases not matched to a gene: 3. The germline CDR1 and CDR2 sequences are SGHKS and YYEKEE (reference sequence). The CDR3 region has the DNA TGTGCCAGCAGCTTGTTCAGGGGGCCCGAGCAGTACTTC. Protein product: CASSLFRGPEQYF.

J is TRBJ1-2 and V is TRBV28; D possibly corresponds to TRBD1 (5 bases). This CDR3 contains 13 residues. CDR1 is MDHEN, CDR2 SYDVKM, per germline. Trimming pared 3 bases from V and 8 bases from J, leaving 13 bases between. DNA of the CDR3: TGTGCCAGCAGTTTCGGAGGGGTAAGAGGCTACACCTTC. It encodes CASSFGGVRGYTF.

The V and J genes are TRBV14 and TRBJ2-7; D remains ambiguous. The CDR3 covers 15 residues. CDR1 and CDR2 (germline): SGHDN, FVKESK. Between the trimmed V and J ends, which lost 4 bases and 0 bases, there was a span of 13 bases. CDR3 sequence (DNA): TGTGCCAGCAGCCGAGGCGGCGGCAGCTCCTACGAGCAGTACTTC. Its translation is CASSRGGGSSYEQYF.

This clone was detected once. The rearrangement uses TRBV18 and TRBJ1-1; D unresolved. Germline V gene sequence: CDR1 KGHSH, CDR2 LQKENI. The CDR3 spans 13 residues. V lost 8 bases, J lost 1 base, and 11 bases lay in between. CDR3 region: CASVITENTEAFF. The CDR3 nucleotides are TGTGCCAGCGTCATTACAGAGAACACTGAAGCTTTCTTT.